The source of this TCR beta chain is a study of human T cells and chemical hapten exposure (dated by TCRdb to the early 2020s). Looking at the study overall: For sensitization, 2% DPC in acetone was applied to a roughly 2 cm by roughly 2 cm area of upper inner arm skin. Patients additionally received weekly therapeutic DPC doses to the scalp throughout the roughly 24-week study period. Patch testing was done on the upper back using Finn chambers containing 0.01% DPC, and results were scored after 6 days according to International Contact Dermatitis Research Group standards. The patient cohort, mostly female, included alopecia areata with under or over 50% scalp involvement, alopecia totalis and alopecia universalis. Libraries were pooled for sequencing, and per-sample TCR yields varied mainly because of small differences in library volumes within the pool. Peripheral blood TCR repertoire changes were tracked in vivo in alopecia patients during primary and secondary sensitization to the hapten diphenylcyclopropenone (DPC). Blood samples were taken from patients before sensitization (week 0) and then at 2, 6 and about 24 weeks after DPC sensitization. Blood for TCR sequencing was provided by twenty-nine alopecia patients at one to four time points (pre-sensitization, 2, 6 and 24 weeks).

The sample's time point label, decoded: pre-sensitization, week 0. In light of the paper, this sample's treatment or condition label describes: therapeutic diphenylcyclopropenone sensitization with weekly scalp DPC. At every patch-test visit, the blood draw took place before the patch test was put on. Patients were considered eligible if aged 18 to 70, diagnosed with alopecia and deemed suitable for DPC therapy, and patients were excluded if pregnant. Total RNA was extracted from unfractionated whole blood that had been collected in Tempus Blood RNA tubes. Points the paper makes about the study in general: Compared with pre-sensitization or healthy control sets, expanded TCRs formed significantly more large CDR3 similarity clusters, which is consistent with antigen-driven responses. A positive correlation was found between the number of PT1 expanded TCRs and patch test score, with significance reached at thresholds 8, 16 and 32 but not 4. DPC sensitization did not change how many TCRs were above 1 in 1000 frequency, and no evidence was found of alterations in global repertoire structure. Repeated subsampling changed both the strength of the expansion versus patch-test correlation and the threshold at which the correlation became significant. Because every patient had alopecia, a presumed autoimmune disease, the patients' immune response might differ from that of healthy individuals.

This clonotype was seen many times. It has no known antigen specificity. Base qualities are not recorded, but no much larger clone differs from it by a single base. Library method: RACE. Sequencer: NextSeq 500. During library preparation, unique molecular identifiers were attached to individual cDNA molecules so that TCRs could be counted in a quantitative, reproducible way. Each blood RNA sample was used to sequence both TCR alpha and TCR beta chains. The study's own analysis went as follows. The median number of TCRs per sample was roughly 100,000, ranging from roughly 20,000 to 690,600. The Decombinator software suite was used to annotate V, J and CDR3 in the TCR reads. For PS versus PT1 abundance plots, all samples were subsampled to the same number of TCRs (28,000). Expanded TCRs were defined as absent before sensitization and observed at least eight times at the 2-week time point. TCRdb trimmed the raw reads at Q25, called clones with MiXCR and kept productive beta chains. Rows with a matching CDR3 protein are joined into one entry that keeps the most common DNA and genes. Clone size and V and J calls follow TCRdb, not the original study. The sample data list 50,000 to 70,000 distinct CDR3 sequences, and more than 8% of these were observed just once. The ten largest clonotypes hold approximately 9.9% of the sample.

Reading from cysteine to phenylalanine, the CDR3 counts 12 amino acids. The read is trimmed to its CDR3 DNA, 36 bases read in frame from base 1. V is cut by 6 bases and J by 5 bases, and the space between the germline ends is 10 bases. The germline V gene (reference sequence) provides CDR1 MNHEY and CDR2 SMNVEV. This sequence originates from a man in his forties or fifties with alopecia areata. Some clones in this sample may be carry-over from other donors' samples. The chain is made from TRBV27 and TRBJ1-2; a tentative D call is TRBD1 (5 bases match). Sample: whole blood, taken in connection with sensitization to the hapten diphenylcyclopropenone (DPC). The CDR3 protein: CASSSGGYGYTF. Read as DNA, the sequence is TGTGCCAGCAGCAGTGGGGGATATGGCTACACCTTC.